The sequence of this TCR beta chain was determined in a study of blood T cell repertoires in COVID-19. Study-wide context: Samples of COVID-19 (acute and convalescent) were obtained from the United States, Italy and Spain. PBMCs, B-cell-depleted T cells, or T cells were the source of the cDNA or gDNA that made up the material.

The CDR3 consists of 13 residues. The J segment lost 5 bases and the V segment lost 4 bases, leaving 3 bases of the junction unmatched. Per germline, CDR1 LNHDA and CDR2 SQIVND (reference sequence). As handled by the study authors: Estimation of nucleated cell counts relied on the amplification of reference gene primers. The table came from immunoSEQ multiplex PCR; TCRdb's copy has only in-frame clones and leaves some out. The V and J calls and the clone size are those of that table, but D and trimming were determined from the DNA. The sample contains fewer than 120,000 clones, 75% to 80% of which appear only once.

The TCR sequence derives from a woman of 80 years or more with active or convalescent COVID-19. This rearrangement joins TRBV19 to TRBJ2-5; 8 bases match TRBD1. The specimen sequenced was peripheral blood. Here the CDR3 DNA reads TGTGCCAGTAGTAAAAACAGGGGGGAGACCCAGTACTTC. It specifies CASSKNRGETQYF.